This entry features one T cell receptor (beta chain) sequence. The antigen is undetermined. An end of the junction does not agree with germline; a read error may underlie this. Genomic DNA, the template, was used for profiling of the TCR beta VDJ and CDR3. TCRdb re-called the reads with MiXCR, one entry per CDR3 protein. The sample has approximately 180,000 distinct CDR3 sequences, under 50% seen once. The sample belongs to a study of CD8+CD57+ T cells in acquired aplastic anemia. The CDR3 has 14 residues. The germline V gene encodes CDR1 SQVTM and CDR2 ANQGSEA. Patients chosen for sequencing had CD8+CD57+ cells that had expanded, as shown by flow cytometry. General study findings and limits: Controls and patients did not differ significantly in CD8+ Simpson's diversity.

This chain links TRBV29-1 with TRBJ2-3; the match to TRBD2 covers 10 bases. Sequencing was done on a sample of sorted CD4+, CD8+, or CD8+CD57+ T cells (not recorded which) from PBMCs. The sequence was collected from a human donor with aplastic anemia. The CDR3 loop reads CSARTSGGTDTRYF. CDR3 bases: TGCAGCGCACGGACTAGCGGAGGCACAGATACGCGGTACTTT.